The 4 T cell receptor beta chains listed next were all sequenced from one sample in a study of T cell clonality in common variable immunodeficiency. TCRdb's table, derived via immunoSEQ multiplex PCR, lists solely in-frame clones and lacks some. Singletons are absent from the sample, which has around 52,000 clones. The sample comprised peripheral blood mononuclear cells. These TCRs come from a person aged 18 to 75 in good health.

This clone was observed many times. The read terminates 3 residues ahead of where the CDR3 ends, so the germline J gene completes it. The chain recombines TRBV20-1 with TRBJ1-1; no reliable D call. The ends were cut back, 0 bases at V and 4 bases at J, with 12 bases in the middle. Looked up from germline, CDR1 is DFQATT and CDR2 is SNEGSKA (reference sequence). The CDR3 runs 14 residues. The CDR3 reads CSAREVPGSTEAFF. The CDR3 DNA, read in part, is TGCAGTGCTAGAGAGGTACCGGGTAGCACTGAA.

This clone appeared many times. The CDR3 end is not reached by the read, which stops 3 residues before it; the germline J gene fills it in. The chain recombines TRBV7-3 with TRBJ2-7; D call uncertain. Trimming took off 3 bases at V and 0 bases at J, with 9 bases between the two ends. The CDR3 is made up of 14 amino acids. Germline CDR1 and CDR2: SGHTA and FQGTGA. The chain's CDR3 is CASSLSADSYEQYF. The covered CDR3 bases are TGTGCCAGCAGCTTGAGCGCCGACTCCTACGAG.

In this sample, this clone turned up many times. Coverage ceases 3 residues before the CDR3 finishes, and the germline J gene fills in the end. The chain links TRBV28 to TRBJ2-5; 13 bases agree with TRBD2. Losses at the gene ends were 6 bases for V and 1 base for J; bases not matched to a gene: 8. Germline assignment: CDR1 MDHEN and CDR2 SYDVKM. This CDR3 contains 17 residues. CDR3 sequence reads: CASRAPGLAGIQETQYF. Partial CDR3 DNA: TGTGCCAGCAGGGCACCGGGACTAGCGGGAATCCAAGAGACC.

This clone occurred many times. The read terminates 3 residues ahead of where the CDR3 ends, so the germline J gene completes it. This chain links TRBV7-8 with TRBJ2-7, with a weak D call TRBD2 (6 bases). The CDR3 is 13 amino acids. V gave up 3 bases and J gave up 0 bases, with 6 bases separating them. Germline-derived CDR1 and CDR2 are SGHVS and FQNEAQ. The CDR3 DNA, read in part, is TGTGCCAGCAGCTTGACTAGCTCCTACGAG. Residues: CASSLTSSYE. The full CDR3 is CASSLTSSYEQYF.